This TCR beta chain was identified during a study of blood T cell repertoires in COVID-19. The authors' processing: Reference gene primer amplification gave estimated nucleated cell counts. The protocol was immunoSEQ multiplex PCR, while the TCRdb copy is restricted to in-frame clones and leaves out a portion. That table supplies the V and J calls and clone size; D and trimming were determined from the DNA. Of fewer than 120,000 clones listed, about 80% are singletons. The sample consisted of peripheral blood. The sequence derives from a woman aged 80 or over with acute or convalescent COVID-19.

The CDR3 is CAWGKGADTQYF. In nucleotides, the CDR3 is TGTGCCTGGGGAAAGGGGGCAGATACGCAGTATTTT. The chain links TRBV30 to TRBJ2-3, with D possibly matching TRBD1 (6 bases). Germline loops: CDR1 GTSNPN, CDR2 SVGIG (reference sequence). The CDR3 runs to 12 residues. The V end lost 5 bases, the J end lost 4 bases, and 10 bases lay between the germline ends.